One and the same sample provided the 19 T cell receptor beta chains below, sequenced in a study of human T cells and chemical hapten exposure. MiXCR, run by TCRdb on the RACE reads, gives a single entry per CDR3 protein. Of some 340,000 distinct CDR3 sequences in the sample, around 7% were seen once. Described time point: patch test 1, 2 weeks after DPC sensitization. Treatment noted: therapeutic diphenylcyclopropenone sensitization with weekly scalp DPC. The specimen was whole blood, collected in connection with sensitization to the hapten diphenylcyclopropenone (DPC). These TCRs come from a woman aged 18-29 years with alopecia areata. Some clones in this sample may be carry-over from other donors' samples.

This chain connects TRBV27 to TRBJ2-7; TRBD2 matches at 11 bases. J was trimmed by 2 bases and V by 6 bases; bases with no gene match: 3. The CDR3 contains 14 residues. Germline lookup yields CDR1 MNHEY and CDR2 SMNVEV (reference sequence). The CDR3 spells CASRISGGAYEQYF. In DNA, the CDR3 is TGTGCCAGCAGAATTAGCGGGGGGGCCTACGAGCAGTACTTC.

The genes are TRBV20-1 and TRBJ2-1; D unresolved. Germline lookup yields CDR1 DFQATT and CDR2 SNEGSKA (reference sequence). V was pared by 3 bases and J by 10 bases, with 10 bases between. The CDR3 is made up of 11 amino acids. The chain's CDR3 is CSARTMREQFF. CDR3 coding DNA: TGCAGTGCTAGGACAATGCGGGAGCAGTTCTTC.

This clonotype came up many times. V is TRBV3-1 and J is TRBJ1-2, with a weak D call TRBD1 (6 bases). There are 14 residues in the CDR3. Germline V gives CDR1 LGHDT, CDR2 YNNKEL (reference sequence). The ends were cut back, 4 bases at V and 2 bases at J, with 11 bases in the middle. The CDR3 protein is CASSPTDRNYGYTF. The CDR3 nucleotides are TGTGCCAGCAGCCCTACCGACAGGAACTATGGCTACACCTTC.

CDR3 coding DNA: TGTGCCAGCAGCCCCTTCGGCAGGATCAAGACTAGGGGCGAGCAGTACTTC. Translating gives CASSPFGRIKTRGEQYF. The gene calls are TRBV14 and TRBJ2-7; possible D gene TRBD2, 6 bases. The CDR3 has 17 amino acids. Trimming left V 4 bases short and J 6 bases short, with 25 bases between. Germline V gene lookup returns CDR1 SGHDN and CDR2 FVKESK.

This clonotype was detected only a few times. V usage is TRBV29-1 and J usage is TRBJ1-1; D not certain. Between the trimmed V and J ends, which lost 3 bases and 3 bases, there was a span of 14 bases. Germline loops: CDR1 SQVTM, CDR2 ANQGSEA. The CDR3 covers 14 residues. The CDR3 nucleotides are TGCAGCGTTGACCGTCAAACATGGGACACTGAAGCTTTCTTT. Translated: CSVDRQTWDTEAFF. Complete variable domain (other parts from reference TRBV29-1 and TRBJ1-1): SAVISQKPSRDICQRGTSLTIQCQVDSQVTMMFWYRQQPGQSLTLIATANQGSEATYESGFVIDKFPISRPNLTFSTLTVSNMSPEDSSIYLCSVDRQTWDTEAFFGQGTRLTVV.

In this sample, this clonotype turned up many times. This sequence joins TRBV11-2 and TRBJ2-5; no clear D. From germline, CDR1 is SGHAT and CDR2 FQNNGV. Trimming took off 1 base at V and 7 bases at J, with 4 bases between the two ends. The CDR3 covers 11 residues. CDR3 nucleotides: TGTGCCAGCAGCTTAGGCGGGACCCAGTACTTC. Its translation is CASSLGGTQYF.

The gene calls are TRBV9 and TRBJ2-3; possibly TRBD2 for D (6 bases). The CDR3 consists of 17 residues. CDR1 is SGDLS, CDR2 YYNGEE, per germline. V gave up 0 bases and J gave up 2 bases, with 16 bases separating them. CDR3 sequence reads: CASSVGGAARFTDTQYF. The CDR3 bases are TGTGCCAGCAGCGTAGGCGGGGCGGCGAGATTCACAGATACGCAGTATTTT.

The rearrangement joins TRBV6-5 to TRBJ1-2, with D uncertain. The CDR3 consists of 11 residues. CDR1 and CDR2 (germline): MNHEY, SVGAGI. In DNA form, the CDR3 reads TGTGTCAGTGCCGACACGGCCGGCTACACCTTC. Its translation: CVSADTAGYTF.

This clonotype was observed many times. This chain uses TRBV27 with TRBJ2-7, with D possibly being TRBD1 (6 bases). CDR1 is MNHEY, CDR2 SMNVEV, per germline (reference sequence). Trimming shortened V by 6 bases and J by 2 bases, and 23 bases separated the two germline ends. The CDR3 contains 17 residues. The CDR3 loop is CASSPFGGGIRPYEQYF. DNA of the CDR3: TGTGCCAGCAGCCCCTTTGGGGGCGGAATCCGTCCCTACGAGCAGTACTTC.

Points on this clonotype: Sequence at one end of the junction differs from germline and may be a read error. This rearrangement joins TRBV6-6 to TRBJ2-1; a possible D gene is TRBD1 (5 bases). This CDR3 comprises 13 residues. CDR1 is MNHNY, CDR2 SVGAGI, per germline (reference sequence). The CDR3 DNA sequence: TGTGCCAGCACCCATACTGGCAGGGAAGGAAGGAATTTC. Its protein is CASTHTGREGRNF.

The chain joins TRBV29-1 to TRBJ2-4; D is uncertain. The CDR3 consists of 12 residues. V was clipped by 2 bases and J by 5 bases, with 7 bases between them. Looked up from germline, CDR1 is SQVTM and CDR2 is ANQGSEA. The CDR3 bases are TGCAGCGTTGAAATTTCGGAAAACATTCAGTACTTC. The encoded protein is CSVEISENIQYF.

This clonotype has at least ten counts. The V and J genes are TRBV18 and TRBJ2-3; TRBD1 matches 7 bases. CDR3 length: 16 amino acids. The germline CDR1 and CDR2 sequences are KGHSH and LQKENI. V shed 2 bases and J 2 bases; nucleotides not matched to a gene: 7. In DNA form, the CDR3 reads TGTGCCAGCTCACCAGAGGACAGGTCTATCACAGATACGCAGTATTTT. As protein: CASSPEDRSITDTQYF.

The chain joins TRBV7-2 to TRBJ2-5, with D possibly TRBD2 on 6 matching bases. Between the trimmed V and J ends, which lost 4 bases and 6 bases, there was a span of 12 bases. The CDR3 loop spans 13 amino acids. The germline V gene has CDR1 SGHTA and CDR2 FQGNSA. CDR3 sequence: CASSWGLGKTQYF. The CDR3 nucleotides are TGTGCCAGCAGCTGGGGACTCGGGAAGACCCAGTACTTC.

Ten or more counts support this clonotype. The rearrangement links TRBV5-1 to TRBJ2-3, with D unresolved. CDR3 size: 14 residues. Germline V gene sequence: CDR1 SGHRS, CDR2 YFSETQ. Trimming pared 0 bases from V and 0 bases from J, leaving 5 bases between. CDR3 nucleotides: TGCGCCAGCAGCTTGGAAGAGAGCACAGATACGCAGTATTTT. Translating it yields CASSLEESTDTQYF.

The chain combines TRBV20-1 with TRBJ2-3; unclear D gene. The germline V gene has CDR1 DFQATT and CDR2 SNEGSKA (reference sequence). The CDR3 is 14 amino acids. Trimming pared 6 bases from V and 2 bases from J, leaving 15 bases between. CDR3 amino acids: CSASLAAHTDTQYF. The CDR3 region has the DNA TGCAGTGCCTCCTTGGCAGCACACACAGATACGCAGTATTTT.

This clonotype showed up many times. V gene TRBV5-4 combines with J gene TRBJ1-4, with 7 bases that match TRBD1. After removal of 3 bases from V and 7 bases from J, the junction contained 12 bases not matched to a gene. The CDR3 loop spans 16 amino acids. Germline assignment: CDR1 SGHNT and CDR2 YYREEE (reference sequence). As DNA, the CDR3 is TGTGCCAGCAGCTGGATGTCCTCGACAGGGATTGAAAAACTGTTTTTT. Its translation is CASSWMSSTGIEKLFF. The full variable domain, rest sourced from reference TRBV5-4 and TRBJ1-4, is ETGVTQSPTHLIKTRGQQVTLRCSSQSGHNTVSWYQQALGQGPQFIFQYYREEENGRGNFPPRFSGLQFPNYSSELNVNALELDDSALYLCASSWMSSTGIEKLFFGSGTQLSVL.

This clonotype appeared many times. The J gene is TRBJ2-3, the V gene TRBV27; D not resolved. The germline CDR1 and CDR2 sequences are MNHEY and SMNVEV (reference sequence). Trimming removed 5 bases at V and 1 base at J, with 7 bases between. The CDR3 spans 13 residues. As DNA, the CDR3 is TGTGCCAGCAGTACCCAGGGCACAGATACGCAGTATTTT. Its translation is CASSTQGTDTQYF.

V is TRBV11-2 and J is TRBJ1-1, with TRBD1 matching 8 bases. Germline CDR1 SGHAT, CDR2 FQNNGV. Trimming at V came to 4 bases and at J to 1 base, leaving 5 bases not matched to a gene. This CDR3 contains 15 residues. This CDR3 reads CASSSPGTGNTEAFF. DNA of the CDR3: TGTGCCAGCAGCTCACCCGGGACAGGGAACACTGAAGCTTTCTTT.

This clonotype was seen a few times. This sequence joins TRBV28 and TRBJ1-6, with 9 bases that match TRBD1. The ends lost 8 bases at V and 3 bases at J; junction bases unmatched: 11. The CDR3 is 17 residues long. The germline V gene has CDR1 MDHEN and CDR2 SYDVKM. CDR3 DNA sequence: TGTGCCAGCGGACAAACGGGACAGGGAGACTATAATTCACCCCTCCACTTT. Its protein product is CASGQTGQGDYNSPLHF.